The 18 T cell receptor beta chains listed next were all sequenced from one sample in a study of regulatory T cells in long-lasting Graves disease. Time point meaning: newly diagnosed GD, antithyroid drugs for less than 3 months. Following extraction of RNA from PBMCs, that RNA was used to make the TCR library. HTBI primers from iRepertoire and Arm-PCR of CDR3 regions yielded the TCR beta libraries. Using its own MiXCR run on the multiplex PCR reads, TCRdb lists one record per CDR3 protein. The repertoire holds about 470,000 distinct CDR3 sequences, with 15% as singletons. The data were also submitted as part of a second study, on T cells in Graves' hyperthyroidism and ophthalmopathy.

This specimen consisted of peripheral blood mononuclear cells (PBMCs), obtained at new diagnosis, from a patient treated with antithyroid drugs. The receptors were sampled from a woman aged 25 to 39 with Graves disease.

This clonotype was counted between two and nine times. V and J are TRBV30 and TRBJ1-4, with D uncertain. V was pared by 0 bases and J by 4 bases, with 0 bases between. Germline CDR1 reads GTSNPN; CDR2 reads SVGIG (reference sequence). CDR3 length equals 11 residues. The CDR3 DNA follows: TGTGCCTGGAGTGTTAATGAAAAACTGTTTTTT. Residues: CAWSVNEKLFF.

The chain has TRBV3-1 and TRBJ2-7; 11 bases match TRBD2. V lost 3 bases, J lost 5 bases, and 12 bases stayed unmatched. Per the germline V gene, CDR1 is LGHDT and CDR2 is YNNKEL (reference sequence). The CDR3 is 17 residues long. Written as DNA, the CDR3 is TGTGCCAGCAGCCAGGAACCTCTAGCGGGAGGAGTCGACGAGCAGTACTTC. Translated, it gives CASSQEPLAGGVDEQYF.

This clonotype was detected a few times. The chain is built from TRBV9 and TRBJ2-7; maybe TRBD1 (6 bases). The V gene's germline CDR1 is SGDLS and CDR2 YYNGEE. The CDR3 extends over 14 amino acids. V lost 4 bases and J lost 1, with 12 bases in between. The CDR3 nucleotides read TGTGCCAGCAGCCCCCTTAGGGGGTCCTACGAGCAGTACTTC. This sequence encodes CASSPLRGSYEQYF. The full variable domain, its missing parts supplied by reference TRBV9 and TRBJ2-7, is DSGVTQTPKHLITATGQRVTLRCSPRSGDLSVYWYQQSLDQGLQFLIQYYNGEERAKGNILERFSAQQFPDLHSELNLSSLELGDSALYFCASSPLRGSYEQYFGPGTRLTVT.

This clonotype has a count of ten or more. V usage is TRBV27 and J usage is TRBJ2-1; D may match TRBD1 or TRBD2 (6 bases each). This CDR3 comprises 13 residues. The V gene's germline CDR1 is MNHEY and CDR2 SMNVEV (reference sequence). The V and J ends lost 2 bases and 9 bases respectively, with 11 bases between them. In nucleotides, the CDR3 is TGTGCCAGCAGTTTAAGGGGGGCCATTGAGCAGTTCTTC. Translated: CASSLRGAIEQFF.

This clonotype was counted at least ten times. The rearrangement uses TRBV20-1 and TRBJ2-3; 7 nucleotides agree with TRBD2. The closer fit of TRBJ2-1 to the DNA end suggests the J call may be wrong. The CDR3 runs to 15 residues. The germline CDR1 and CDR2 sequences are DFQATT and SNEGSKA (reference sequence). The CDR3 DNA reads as TGCAGTGCTAGAGAGAGCGGGGTTGGCCTCAATGAGCAGTTCTTC. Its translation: CSARESGVGLNEQFF.

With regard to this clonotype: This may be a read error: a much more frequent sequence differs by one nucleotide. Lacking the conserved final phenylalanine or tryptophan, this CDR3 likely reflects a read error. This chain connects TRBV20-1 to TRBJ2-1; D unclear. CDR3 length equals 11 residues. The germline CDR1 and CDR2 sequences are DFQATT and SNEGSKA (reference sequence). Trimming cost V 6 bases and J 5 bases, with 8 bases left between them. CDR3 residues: CSAGRDNEQFY. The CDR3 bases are TGCAGTGCCGGTCGGGACAATGAGCAGTTCTAC.

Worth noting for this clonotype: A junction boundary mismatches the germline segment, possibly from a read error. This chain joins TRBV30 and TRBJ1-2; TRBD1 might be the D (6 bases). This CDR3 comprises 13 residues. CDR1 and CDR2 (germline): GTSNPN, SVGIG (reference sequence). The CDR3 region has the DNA TGTGCCTGGTCGACAGGAATTGGATCCCCTTTCGCCTTC. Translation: CAWSTGIGSPFAF.

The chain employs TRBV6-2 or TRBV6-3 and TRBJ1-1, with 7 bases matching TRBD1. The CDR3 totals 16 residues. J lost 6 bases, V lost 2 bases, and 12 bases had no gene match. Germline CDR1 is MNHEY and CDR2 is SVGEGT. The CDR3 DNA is TGTGCCAGCAGTTACGGGCAGGGGGTTTCTCGCGCTGAAGCTTTCTTT. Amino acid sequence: CASSYGQGVSRAEAFF.

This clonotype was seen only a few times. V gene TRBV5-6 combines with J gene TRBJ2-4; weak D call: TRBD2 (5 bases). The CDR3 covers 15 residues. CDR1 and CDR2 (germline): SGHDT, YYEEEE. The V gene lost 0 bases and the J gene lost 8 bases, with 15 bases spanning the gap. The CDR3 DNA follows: TGTGCCAGCAGCTTGGGTGTTTGGGAGTGGCACATTCAGTACTTC. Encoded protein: CASSLGVWEWHIQYF.

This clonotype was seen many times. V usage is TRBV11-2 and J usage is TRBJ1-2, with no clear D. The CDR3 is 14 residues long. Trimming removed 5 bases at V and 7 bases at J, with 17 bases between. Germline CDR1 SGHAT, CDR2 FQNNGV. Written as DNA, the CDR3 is TGTGCCAGCAGCACCCCAGGTTTATCGATTGGCTACACCTTC. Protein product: CASSTPGLSIGYTF.

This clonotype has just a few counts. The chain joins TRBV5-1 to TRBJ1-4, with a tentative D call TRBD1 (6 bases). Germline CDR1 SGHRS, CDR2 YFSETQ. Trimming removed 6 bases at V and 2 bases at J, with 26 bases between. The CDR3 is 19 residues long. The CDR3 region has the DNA TGCGCCAGCACCCCCCGGGGGGGGGCACGGATGAGGACTAATGAAAAACTGTTTTTT. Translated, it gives CASTPRGGARMRTNEKLFF.

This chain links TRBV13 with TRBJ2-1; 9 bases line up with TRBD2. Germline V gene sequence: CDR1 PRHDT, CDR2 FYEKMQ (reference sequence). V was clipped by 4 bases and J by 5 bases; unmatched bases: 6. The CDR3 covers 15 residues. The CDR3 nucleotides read TGTGCCAGCAGCTCCGGACTAGCGAATGACAATGAGCAGTTCTTC. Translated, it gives CASSSGLANDNEQFF.

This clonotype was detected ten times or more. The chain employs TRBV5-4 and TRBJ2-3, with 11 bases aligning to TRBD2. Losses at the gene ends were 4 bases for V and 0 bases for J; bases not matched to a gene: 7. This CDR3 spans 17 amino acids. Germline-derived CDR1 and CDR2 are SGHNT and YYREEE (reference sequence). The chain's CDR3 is CASSDGTSGFSTDTQYF. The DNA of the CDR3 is TGTGCCAGCAGCGACGGGACTAGCGGCTTTAGCACAGATACGCAGTATTTT.

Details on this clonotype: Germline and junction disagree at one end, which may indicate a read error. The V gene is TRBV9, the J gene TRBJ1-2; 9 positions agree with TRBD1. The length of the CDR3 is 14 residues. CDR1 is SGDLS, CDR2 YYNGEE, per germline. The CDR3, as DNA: TGTGCCAGTAGCGGCGGACAGGGGTGGTATGGCTACACCTTC. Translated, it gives CASSGGQGWYGYTF.

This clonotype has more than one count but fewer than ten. The CDR3 sequence is CASSPSGRAGYEQYF. The CDR3 DNA reads TGTGCCAGCAGTCCAAGCGGGAGGGCCGGGTACGAGCAGTACTTC. The gene calls are TRBV12-3 or TRBV12-4 and TRBJ2-7, with 10 bases fitting TRBD2. J gave up 4 bases and V 5 bases, and 8 bases lay outside the gene matches. The CDR3 loop spans 15 amino acids.

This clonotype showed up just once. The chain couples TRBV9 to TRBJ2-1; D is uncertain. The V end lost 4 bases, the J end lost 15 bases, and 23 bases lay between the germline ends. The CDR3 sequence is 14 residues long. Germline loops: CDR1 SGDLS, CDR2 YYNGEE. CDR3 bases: TGTGCCAGCAGCCCCCGGGCCACCCCGGATTTCGGGTTCTTC. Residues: CASSPRATPDFGFF.

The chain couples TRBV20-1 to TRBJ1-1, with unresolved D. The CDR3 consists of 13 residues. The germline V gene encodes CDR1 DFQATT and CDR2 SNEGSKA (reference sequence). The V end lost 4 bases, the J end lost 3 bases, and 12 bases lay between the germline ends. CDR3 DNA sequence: TGCAGTGCTAAGGAGAGATTATACACTGAAGCTTTCTTT. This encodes CSAKERLYTEAFF.

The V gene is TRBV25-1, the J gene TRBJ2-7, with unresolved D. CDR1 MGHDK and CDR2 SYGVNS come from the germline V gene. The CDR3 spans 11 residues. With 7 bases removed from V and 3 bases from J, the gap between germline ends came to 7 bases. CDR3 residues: CASTYLYEQYF. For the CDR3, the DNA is TGTGCCAGCACCTACCTCTACGAGCAGTACTTC.